This note documents a single TCR beta chain sequence. These data are taken from a study of control samples from healthy donors and cancer patients. Sequencing was performed with immunoSEQ multiplex PCR; in TCRdb, only in-frame clones are kept and a portion is missing. This table has 150,000 or so clones, about 93% appearing once. The V end was cut by 5 bases, the J end by 1 base, with 18 bases between. CDR1 LNHDA and CDR2 SQIVND come from the germline V gene (reference sequence). The CDR3 is 16 amino acids. The specimen was blood. The TCR sequence derives from a man aged 50 to 59 in good health. V is TRBV19 and J is TRBJ2-7, with D possibly being TRBD1 (5 bases). The CDR3 DNA reads as TGTGCCAGTAGTCGAGGTGGACAAACGAGATCCTACGAGCAGTACTTC. Amino acid sequence: CASSRGGQTRSYEQYF.